This T cell receptor beta chain was recorded in a study of cytomegalovirus exposure and HLA in healthy donors. The CDR3 covers 14 residues. J lost 6 bases, V lost 4 bases, and 10 bases had no gene match. Germline CDR1 is SGHRS and CDR2 is YFSETQ. PCR used 60 Vbeta primers and 13 Jbeta primers. Assay used: immunoSEQ multiplex PCR; TCRdb lists only in-frame clones, some missing. The repertoire has over 100,000 clones, around 78% of them found once; the top ten carry 1.8%. On this clone itself: As yet, its antigen is unknown.

The study's findings and limits: Among TCR beta chains of equal frequency, HLA-associated ones were more clonally expanded in a later analysis. Three chains tied to CMV proved CMV antigen-specific in vitro.

The chain has TRBV5-1 and TRBJ2-7, with 7 nucleotides matching TRBD2. The sequenced sample was PBMCs. The sequence was obtained from a female donor in good health and CMV-seropositive. The CDR3 coding sequence is TGCGCCAGCAGCATGGGACTATCTCGCCTCGAGCAGTACTTC. It encodes CASSMGLSRLEQYF.